The clone carrying this T cell receptor (beta chain) appeared a single time. TCRdb keeps only in-frame clones here, not all; method: immunoSEQ multiplex PCR. There are under 50,000 clones in the sample; 92% occur only once, and 0.75% to 0.85% lies in the top ten. The sample belongs to a study of T cell changes during pregnancy in multiple sclerosis. The sample was CD4+ T cells from peripheral blood mononuclear cells, taken in the third trimester of pregnancy. This receptor was taken from a female donor with multiple sclerosis, enrolled in a pregnancy study.

The CDR3 DNA reads TGTGCCAGCAGCCTGAGAAGGGACAGCCACCCCAATGAGCAGTTCTTC. It codes for CASSLRRDSHPNEQFF. The J gene is TRBJ2-1, the V gene TRBV5-8; 7 bases map to TRBD1. After removal of 4 bases from V and 6 bases from J, the junction contained 13 bases not matched to a gene. Germline CDR1 and CDR2: SGHTS and YDEGEE. There are 16 residues in the CDR3.